This T cell receptor beta chain was recovered during a study of CD8+CD57+ T cells in acquired aplastic anemia. As for the study in general: The DNA of sorted CD4+ and CD8+ cells averaged 3.2 ug.

Genomic DNA constituted the template upon which TCR beta VDJ and CDR3 profiling was performed. TCRdb passed the reads through MiXCR, listing each CDR3 protein once. The sample includes fewer than 250,000 distinct CDR3 sequences, roughly half of them seen just once. The CDR3 sequence is 14 residues long. Trimming took off 5 bases at V and 4 bases at J, with 13 bases between the two ends. Per the germline V gene, CDR1 is SGHNT and CDR2 is YYREEE (reference sequence). Details on this clonotype: Its matching antigen is unknown.

General study points: Sharing between patients and controls was observed for roughly 30 CD8+ CDR3 sequences. Levels of CD8+ Simpson's diversity were not significantly distinct in patients versus controls.

The chain is built from TRBV5-4 and TRBJ1-3; possibly TRBD1 for D (6 bases). Sequenced: sorted CD4+, CD8+, or CD8+CD57+ T cells (not recorded which) from PBMCs. This TCR came from a human donor in good health, serving as a control. CDR3 residues: CASRDTGRGNTIYF. CDR3 in DNA: TGTGCCAGCAGGGATACAGGGAGGGGAAACACCATATATTTT.